The clone carrying this TCR beta chain came up a few times. Its antigen is as yet unknown. Cells sorted by CD45RO/CCR7/CD25/CD127/CD95/CD27 comprised CD4+ naive, central memory, regulatory and stem cell-like memory cells. Sort purity for all populations was recorded as exceeding 98%. Since all of the isolated RNA was reverse transcribed, expressed TCRB transcripts were what got sequenced. The data were produced by immunoSEQ multiplex PCR, yet TCRdb's version contains in-frame clones alone and is incomplete. The table has 600,000 or so clones, around an eighth seen once; the top ten hold around 0.12%. The data originate from a study of beta chain features in type 1 diabetes. Turning to the study itself: Investigators examined 107,917,701 sorted cells across all samples.

Findings and caveats of the study: Type 1 diabetes patients had TCRB CDR3s that were shorter (moderately but significantly so) in all four CD4+ subsets.

Looked up from germline, CDR1 is SGHAT and CDR2 is FQDESV (reference sequence). The V end lost 5 bases, the J end lost 0 bases, and 16 bases lay between the germline ends. The length of the CDR3 is 16 residues. Sequenced sample: naive CD4+ T cells from blood. J is TRBJ1-2 and V is TRBV11-1, with D perhaps matching TRBD1 (6 bases). This TCR was recovered from a man younger than 40 with type 1 diabetes. Here the CDR3 DNA reads TGTGCCAGCAGCCATACCGGGACACCCCCTAACTATGGCTACACCTTC. Encoded protein: CASSHTGTPPNYGYTF.